Here is one T cell receptor beta chain with its context. The data were produced by immunoSEQ multiplex PCR, yet TCRdb's version contains in-frame clones alone and is incomplete. The table records 100,000 or so clones, 75% to 90% of them present only once. CDR3 length equals 16 residues. Germline CDR1 MNHEY, CDR2 SVGEGT. Between the trimmed V and J ends, which lost 0 bases and 5 bases, there was a span of 16 bases. The data were taken from a study of blood T cell repertoires in COVID-19. The gene calls are TRBV6-2 or TRBV6-3 and TRBJ1-2; D might be TRBD1 (6 bases). Sequenced material: peripheral blood. The TCR comes from a man aged 55 to 70 with acute or convalescent COVID-19. The CDR3 DNA reads TGTGCCAGCAGTTACTCAATGTTCGGGACACTGTATGGCTACACCTTC. Its translation is CASSYSMFGTLYGYTF.